Listed below are T cell receptor beta chains from one sample, sequenced in a study of OX40 agonist ivuxolimab in advanced cancers. Some clones are missing from TCRdb's copy, which holds only in-frame ones; the method was immunoSEQ multiplex PCR. This sample has roughly 76,000 clones, with 90% to 95% found just once. The sequencing used CD4+ or CD8+ T cells sorted from blood, collected in a trial of the OX40 agonist ivuxolimab. These receptors all stem from an adult with an advanced solid tumor such as melanoma, head and neck, liver or kidney cancer. Each CDR3 is given with its conserved first and last residue. A D gene is named only where the DNA matches it firmly. Only part of the rows carry a size: once, few, many, or a class if the clone is expanded.

-,TRBV14,TRBJ2-3,TRBD2,CASSQFAGGSTDTQYF,TGTGCCAGCAGCCAATTTGCGGGGGGAAGCACAGATACGCAGTATTTT
-,TRBV7-9,TRBJ2-5,-,CASSPIGETQYF,TGTGCCAGCAGCCCGATCGGGGAGACCCAGTACTTC
-,TRBV2,TRBJ1-1,-,CASSERDLAEAFF,TGTGCCAGCAGTGAAAGGGATTTGGCTGAAGCTTTCTTT
once,TRBV5-1,TRBJ2-1,TRBD2,CASSWWTSGTDEQFF,TGCGCCAGCAGCTGGTGGACTAGCGGGACCGATGAGCAGTTCTTC
-,TRBV4-1,TRBJ2-7,-,CASSQDRSYEQYF,TGCGCCAGCAGCCAAGACAGGAGCTACGAGCAGTACTTC
-,TRBV27,TRBJ1-4,-,CASGVLGEHEKLFF,TGTGCCAGCGGCGTCCTAGGGGAGCATGAAAAACTGTTTTTT
-,TRBV29-1,TRBJ2-1,TRBD2,CSVVPLGLGNEQFF,TGCAGCGTTGTCCCTTTGGGACTAGGGAATGAGCAGTTCTTC
-,TRBV4-3,TRBJ2-2,-,CASSHRGGAGELFF,TGCGCCAGCAGCCACAGGGGAGGGGCCGGGGAGCTGTTTTTT
-,TRBV7-8,TRBJ2-7,TRBD1,CASSPRTGNYEQYF,TGTGCCAGCAGCCCGCGGACAGGGAACTACGAGCAGTACTTC
-,TRBV15,TRBJ2-7,TRBD2,CATSTGTTFYEQYF,TGTGCCACCAGCACTGGGACTACCTTCTACGAGCAGTACTTC
-,TRBV2,TRBJ2-1,TRBD2,CASSDPAGGYYNEQFF,TGTGCCAGCAGTGATCCAGCGGGAGGTTACTACAATGAGCAGTTCTTC
-,TRBV6-1,TRBJ2-7,-,CASSEASTWGGEQYF,TGTGCCAGCAGTGAAGCTTCGACGTGGGGTGGTGAGCAGTACTTC
few,TRBV10-3,TRBJ1-3,TRBD1,CAIRAGTGGSGNTIYF,TGTGCCATCAGGGCCGGGACAGGGGGCTCTGGAAACACCATATATTTT
-,TRBV6-1,TRBJ2-7,TRBD1,CASSWRQGNEQYF,TGTGCCAGCAGTTGGAGACAGGGCAACGAGCAGTACTTC
once,TRBV25-1,TRBJ2-7,-,CASSGSIESSRYEQYF,TGTGCCAGCAGTGGCTCTATCGAATCATCCCGTTACGAGCAGTACTTC
few,TRBV6-1,TRBJ1-2,-,CASSPGQVAYGYTF,TGTGCCAGCAGTCCGGGACAAGTTGCCTATGGCTACACCTTC